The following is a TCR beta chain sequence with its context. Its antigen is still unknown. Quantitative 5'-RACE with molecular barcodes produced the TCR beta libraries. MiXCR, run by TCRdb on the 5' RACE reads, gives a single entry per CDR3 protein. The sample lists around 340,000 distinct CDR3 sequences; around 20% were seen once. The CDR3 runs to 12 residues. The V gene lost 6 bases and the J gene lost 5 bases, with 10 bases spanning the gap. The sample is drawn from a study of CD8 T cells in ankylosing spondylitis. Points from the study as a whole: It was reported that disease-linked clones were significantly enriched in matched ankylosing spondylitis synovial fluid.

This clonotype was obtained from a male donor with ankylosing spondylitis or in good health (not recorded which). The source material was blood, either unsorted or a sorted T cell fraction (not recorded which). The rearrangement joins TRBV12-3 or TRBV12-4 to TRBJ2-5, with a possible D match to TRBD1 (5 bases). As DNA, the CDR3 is TGTGCCAGCAGGAAAGCAGGGGAGACCCAGTACTTC. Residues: CASRKAGETQYF.